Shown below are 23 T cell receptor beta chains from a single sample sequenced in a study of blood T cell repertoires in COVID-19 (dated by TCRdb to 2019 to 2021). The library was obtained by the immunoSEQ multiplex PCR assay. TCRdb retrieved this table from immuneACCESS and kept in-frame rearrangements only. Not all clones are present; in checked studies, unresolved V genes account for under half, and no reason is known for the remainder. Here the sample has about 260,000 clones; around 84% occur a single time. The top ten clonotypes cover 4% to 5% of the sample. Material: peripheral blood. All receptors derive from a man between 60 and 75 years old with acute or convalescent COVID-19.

CDR3 bases: TGTGCCAGCACCGGAGAGGAGGGACAGGGGTTTAGCGAGCAGTACTTC. Amino acid sequence: CASTGEEGQGFSEQYF. The chain uses TRBV6-4 and TRBJ2-7; TRBD1 aligns across 10 bases. With 7 bases clipped from V and 6 bases from J, the junction kept 15 bases outside the gene matches. Germline CDR1 is MRHNA and CDR2 is SNTAGT. The CDR3 spans 16 residues.

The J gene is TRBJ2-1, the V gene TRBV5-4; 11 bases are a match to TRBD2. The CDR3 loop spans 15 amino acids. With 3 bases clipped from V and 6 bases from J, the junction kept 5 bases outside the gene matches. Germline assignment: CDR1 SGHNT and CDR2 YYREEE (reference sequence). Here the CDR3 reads CASSSRLAGINEQFF. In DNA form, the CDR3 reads TGTGCCAGCAGCTCCCGACTAGCGGGGATCAATGAGCAGTTCTTC. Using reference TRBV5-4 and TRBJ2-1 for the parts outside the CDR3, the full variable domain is ETGVTQSPTHLIKTRGQQVTLRCSSQSGHNTVSWYQQALGQGPQFIFQYYREEENGRGNFPPRFSGLQFPNYSSELNVNALELDDSALYLCASSSRLAGINEQFFGPGTRLTVL.

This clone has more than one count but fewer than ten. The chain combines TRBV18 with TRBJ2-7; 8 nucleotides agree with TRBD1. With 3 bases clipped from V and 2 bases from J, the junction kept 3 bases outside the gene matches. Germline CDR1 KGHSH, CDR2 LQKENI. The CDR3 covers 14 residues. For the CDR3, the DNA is TGTGCCAGCTCACCTCGGACAGGGACCTACGAGCAGTACTTC. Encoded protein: CASSPRTGTYEQYF.

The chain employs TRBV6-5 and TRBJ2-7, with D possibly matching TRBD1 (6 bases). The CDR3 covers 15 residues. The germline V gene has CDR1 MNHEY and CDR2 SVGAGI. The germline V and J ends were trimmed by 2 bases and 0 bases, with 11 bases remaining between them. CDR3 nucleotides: TGTGCCAGCAGTTACCGCAGGGGCCTCTCCTACGAGCAGTACTTC. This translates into CASSYRRGLSYEQYF.

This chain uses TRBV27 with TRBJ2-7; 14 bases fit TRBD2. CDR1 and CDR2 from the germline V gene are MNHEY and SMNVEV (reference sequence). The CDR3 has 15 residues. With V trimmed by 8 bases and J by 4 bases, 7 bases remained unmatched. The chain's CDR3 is CASGLAGGLFYEQYF. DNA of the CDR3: TGTGCCAGCGGACTAGCGGGGGGCCTGTTTTACGAGCAGTACTTC.

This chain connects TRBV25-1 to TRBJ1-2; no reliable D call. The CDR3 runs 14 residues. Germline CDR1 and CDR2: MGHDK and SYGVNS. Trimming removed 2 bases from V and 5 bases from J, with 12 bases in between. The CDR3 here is CASSELGDSYGYTF. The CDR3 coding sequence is TGTGCCAGCAGTGAACTGGGAGACTCATATGGCTACACCTTC.

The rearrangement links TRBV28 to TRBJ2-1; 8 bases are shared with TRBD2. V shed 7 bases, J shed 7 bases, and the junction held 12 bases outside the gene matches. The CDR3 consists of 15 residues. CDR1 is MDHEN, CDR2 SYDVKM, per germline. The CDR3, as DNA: TGTGCCAGCAACTCACAGGGCGGGAGGTGGAATGAGCAGTTCTTC. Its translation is CASNSQGGRWNEQFF.

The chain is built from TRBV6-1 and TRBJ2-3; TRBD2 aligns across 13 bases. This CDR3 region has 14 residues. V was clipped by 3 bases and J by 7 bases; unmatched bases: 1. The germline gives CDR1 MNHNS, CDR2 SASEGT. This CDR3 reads CASSETSGRNTQYF. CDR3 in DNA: TGTGCCAGCAGTGAGACTAGCGGGAGGAATACGCAGTATTTT.

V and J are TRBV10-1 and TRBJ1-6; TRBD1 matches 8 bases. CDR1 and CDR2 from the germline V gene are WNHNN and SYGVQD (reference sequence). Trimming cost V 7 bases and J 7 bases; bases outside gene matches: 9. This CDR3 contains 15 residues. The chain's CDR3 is CASTSIDRGNSPLHF. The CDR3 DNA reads TGCGCCAGCACTTCAATAGACAGGGGCAATTCACCCCTCCACTTT.

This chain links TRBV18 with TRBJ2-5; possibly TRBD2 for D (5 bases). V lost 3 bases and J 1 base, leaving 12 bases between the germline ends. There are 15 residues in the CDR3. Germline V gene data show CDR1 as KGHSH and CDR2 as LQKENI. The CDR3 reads CASSPFGGFQETQYF. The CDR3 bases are TGTGCCAGCTCACCTTTCGGCGGGTTCCAAGAGACCCAGTACTTC.

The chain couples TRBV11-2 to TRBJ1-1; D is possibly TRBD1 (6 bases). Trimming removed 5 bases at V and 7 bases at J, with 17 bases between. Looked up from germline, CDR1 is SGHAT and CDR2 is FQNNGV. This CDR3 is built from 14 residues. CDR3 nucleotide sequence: TGTGCCAGCAGCCCGGACTGGACAGCTCATGAAGCTTTCTTT. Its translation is CASSPDWTAHEAFF.

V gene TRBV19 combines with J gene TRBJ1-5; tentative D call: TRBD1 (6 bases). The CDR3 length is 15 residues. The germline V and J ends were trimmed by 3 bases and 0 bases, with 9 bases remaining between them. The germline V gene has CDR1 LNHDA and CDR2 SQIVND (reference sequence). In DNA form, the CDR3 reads TGTGCCAGTAGTATCAGGGGCTTTAGCAATCAGCCCCAGCATTTT. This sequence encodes CASSIRGFSNQPQHF.

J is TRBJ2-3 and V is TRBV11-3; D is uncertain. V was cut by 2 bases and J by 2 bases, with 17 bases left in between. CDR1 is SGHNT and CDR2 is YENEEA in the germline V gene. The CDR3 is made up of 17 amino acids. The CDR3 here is CASSLTFRSGHTDTQYF. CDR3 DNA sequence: TGTGCCAGCAGCTTAACTTTTAGGAGTGGCCACACAGATACGCAGTATTTT.

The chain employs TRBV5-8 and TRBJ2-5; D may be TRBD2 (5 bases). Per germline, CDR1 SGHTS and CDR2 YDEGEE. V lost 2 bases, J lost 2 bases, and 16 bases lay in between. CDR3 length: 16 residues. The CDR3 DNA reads TGTGCCAGCAGCTTATCCTGGGGAGTAAAACAAGAGACCCAGTACTTC. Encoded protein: CASSLSWGVKQETQYF.

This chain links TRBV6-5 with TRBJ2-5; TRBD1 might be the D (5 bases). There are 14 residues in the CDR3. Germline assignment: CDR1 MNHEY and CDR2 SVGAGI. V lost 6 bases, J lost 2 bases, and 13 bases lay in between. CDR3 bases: TGTGCCAGCAGCCAAGACAGAATACAAGAGACCCAGTACTTC. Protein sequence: CASSQDRIQETQYF.

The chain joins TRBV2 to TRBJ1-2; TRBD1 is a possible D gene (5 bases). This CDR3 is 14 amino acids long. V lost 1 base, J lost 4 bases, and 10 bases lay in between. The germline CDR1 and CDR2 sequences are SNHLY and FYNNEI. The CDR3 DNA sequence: TGTGCCAGCAGTGAAGGGGCAGGGCGCTATGGCTACACCTTC. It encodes CASSEGAGRYGYTF.

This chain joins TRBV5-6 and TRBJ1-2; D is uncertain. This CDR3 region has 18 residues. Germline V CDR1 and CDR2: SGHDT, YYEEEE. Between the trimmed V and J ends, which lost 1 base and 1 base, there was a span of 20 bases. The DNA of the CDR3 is TGTGCCAGCAGCTTGTGGTTGGTTCTCCGTGGGCGTAACTATGGCTACACCTTC. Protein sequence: CASSLWLVLRGRNYGYTF. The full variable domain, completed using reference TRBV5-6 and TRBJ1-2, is DAGVTQSPTHLIKTRGQQVTLRCSPKSGHDTVSWYQQALGQGPQFIFQYYEEEERQRGNFPDRFSGHQFPNYSSELNVNALLLGDSALYLCASSLWLVLRGRNYGYTFGSGTRLTVV.

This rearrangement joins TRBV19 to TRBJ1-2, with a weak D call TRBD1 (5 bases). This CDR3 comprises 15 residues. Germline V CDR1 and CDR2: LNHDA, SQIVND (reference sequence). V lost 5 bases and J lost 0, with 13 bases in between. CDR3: CASSPAGWTNYGYTF. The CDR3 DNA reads TGTGCCAGTAGTCCCGCAGGGTGGACTAACTATGGCTACACCTTC.

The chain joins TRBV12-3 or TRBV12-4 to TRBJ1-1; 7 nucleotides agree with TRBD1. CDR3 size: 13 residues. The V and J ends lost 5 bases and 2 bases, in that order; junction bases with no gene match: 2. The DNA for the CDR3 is TGTGCCAGCAGTGACAGGGTAAACACTGAAGCTTTCTTT. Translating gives CASSDRVNTEAFF.

The CDR3 protein is CASSDSSSYNEQFF. The CDR3 nucleotides are TGTGCCAGCAGCGACAGTAGCTCCTACAATGAGCAGTTCTTC. The genes are TRBV7-3 and TRBJ2-1; a weak D match, TRBD1 (5 bases). CDR1 SGHTA and CDR2 FQGTGA come from the germline V gene. This CDR3 has 14 amino acids. Trimming removed 5 bases from V and 0 bases from J, with 8 bases in between.

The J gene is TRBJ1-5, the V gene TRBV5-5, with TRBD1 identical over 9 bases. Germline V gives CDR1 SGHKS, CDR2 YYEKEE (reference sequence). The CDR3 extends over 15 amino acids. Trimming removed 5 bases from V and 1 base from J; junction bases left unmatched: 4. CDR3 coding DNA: TGTGCCAGCAGTTATGACAGGGGGAGCAATCAGCCCCAGCATTTT. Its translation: CASSYDRGSNQPQHF. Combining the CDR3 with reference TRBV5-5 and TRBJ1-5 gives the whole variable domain DAGVTQSPTHLIKTRGQQVTLRCSPISGHKSVSWYQQVLGQGPQFIFQYYEKEERGRGNFPDRFSARQFPNYSSELNVNALLLGDSALYLCASSYDRGSNQPQHFGDGTRLSIL.

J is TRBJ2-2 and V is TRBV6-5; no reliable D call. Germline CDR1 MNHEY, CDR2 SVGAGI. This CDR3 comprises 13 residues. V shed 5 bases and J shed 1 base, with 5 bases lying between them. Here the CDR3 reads CASSPGNTGELFF. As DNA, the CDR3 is TGTGCCAGCAGTCCAGGGAACACCGGGGAGCTGTTTTTT.

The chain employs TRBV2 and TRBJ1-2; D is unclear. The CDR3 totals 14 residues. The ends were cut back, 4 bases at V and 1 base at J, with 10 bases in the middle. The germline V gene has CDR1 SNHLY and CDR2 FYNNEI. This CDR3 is CASSVHRVNYGYTF. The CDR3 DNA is TGTGCCAGCAGTGTCCATCGGGTTAACTATGGCTACACCTTC.